This TCR beta chain came from a study of Ad26.COV2.S vaccination and SARS-CoV-2 variants. Across the study: Donor allocation was to the COV1001 Ad26.COV2.S trial arm. General study findings and limits: Substantial breadth in spike-specific CD8+ and CD4+ T cell responses was reportedly seen after vaccination.

In the case of this clone: Its antigen is unidentified.

TCRdb's table, derived via immunoSEQ multiplex PCR, lists solely in-frame clones and lacks some. The table includes about 240,000 clones, 70% to 90% detected once. The treatment: around 19 received Ad26.COV2.S at low or high dose, single or two shots; five or six received placebo; per-sample allocation not given. Sampling took place 63 days after the first vaccine or placebo injection. Whoever gave the sample was an adult aged 18-55 years in Boston. The vaccine delivered Wuhan-strain SARS-CoV-2 spike through an Ad26 vector. Germline CDR1 LGHNA, CDR2 YSLEER. Trimming took off 5 bases at V and 0 bases at J, with 7 bases between the two ends. The CDR3 totals 13 residues.

The sample consisted of peripheral blood, taken in a trial of Ad26.COV2.S vaccine versus placebo. The TCR was taken from a person between 18 and 60 years old who received the Ad26.COV2.S COVID-19 vaccine or a placebo. This chain links TRBV4-3 with TRBJ1-1; D gene unclear. This chain's CDR3 is CASSSLMNTEAFF. CDR3 nucleotide sequence: TGCGCCAGCAGCTCTCTGATGAACACTGAAGCTTTCTTT.